This T cell receptor (beta chain) was captured in a study of control samples from healthy donors and cancer patients (dated by TCRdb to about 2020). The library was obtained by the immunoSEQ multiplex PCR assay. TCRdb limited this immuneACCESS table to in-frame rearrangements with V and J called. A share of clones is missing; checked studies link under half to unresolved V genes, and the rest is unexplained. The sample data list some 120,000 clones, and around 90% of these were observed just once. Together, the top ten hold roughly 2.5% of the sample. The CDR3 sequence holds 11 residues, the cysteine and phenylalanine included. Solely the CDR3 DNA is kept, with 33 bases framed from the first base. The germline V gene sets CDR1 to SNHLY and CDR2 to FYNNEI. V was cut back by 11 bases and J by 6 bases, leaving a gap of 12 bases between them. Notes on this clone: The antigen it binds to is not known. Nothing much larger sits one base from this clone, and base qualities are not available.

The chain is encoded by TRBV2 joined to TRBJ2-3; perhaps TRBD2 is the D gene, with 5 bases matching. The TCR sequence derives from a young man in good health. Sequencing was done on a sample of blood. The sequenced DNA is TGTGCCTCCAAGTTAGCGGATACGCAGTATTTT. This codes for CASKLADTQYF.